These T cell receptor beta chains were read from a single sample in a study of identifying expanded T cells in peripheral blood. Libraries were prepared by immunoSEQ multiplex PCR; TCRdb keeps only in-frame clonotypes and omits some of them. The data hold 55,000 to 75,000 clones, with 87% observed a single time. Sequencing used blood. These receptors were taken from a person between 18 and 75 years old in good health. Each CDR3 is given with its conserved first and last residue. A D gene is named only where the DNA matches it firmly. A row's size may be missing; if present it is once, few, many or a size class.

j_call	v_call	d_call	clone_size	cdr3_aa	cdr3_nt
TRBJ1-3	TRBV21-1	NA	NA	CASSKVECRTIYF	TGTGCCAGCAGCAAAGTAGAGTGTAGGACCATATATTTT
TRBJ2-7	TRBV6-7	NA	NA	CASSSTSTVLYRSYEQYF	TGTGCCAGCAGCTCGACTAGTACCGTCCTGTACCGCTCCTACGAGCAGTACTTC
TRBJ2-2	TRBV28	NA	NA	CASSLGGSTGELFF	TGTGCCAGCAGTTTAGGGGGATCCACCGGGGAGCTGTTTTTT
TRBJ1-1	TRBV7-2	NA	NA	CASSSLGAGLTEAFF	TGTGCCAGCAGCTCCCTGGGGGCCGGTCTCACTGAAGCTTTCTTT
TRBJ1-5	TRBV2	NA	NA	CASSEFGGNQPQHF	TGTGCCAGCAGTGAATTTGGAGGTAATCAGCCCCAGCATTTT
TRBJ1-4	TRBV5-1	NA	NA	CASSIGGASNEKLFF	TGCGCCAGCAGCATAGGGGGGGCCTCGAATGAAAAACTGTTTTTT
TRBJ2-2	TRBV30	NA	NA	CACPGQGRPGELFF	TGTGCCTGTCCGGGGCAGGGGAGGCCCGGGGAGCTGTTTTTT
TRBJ2-7	TRBV10-3	TRBD1	NA	CAISAGDRREQYF	TGTGCCATCAGTGCGGGGGACAGGAGAGAGCAGTACTTC
TRBJ1-1	TRBV6-6	TRBD1	NA	CASSAPGQINTEAFF	TGTGCCAGCAGTGCCCCGGGACAGATTAACACTGAAGCTTTCTTT
TRBJ2-5	TRBV18	TRBD2	NA	CASSPPGLAVETQYF	TGTGCCAGCTCACCACCGGGACTAGCGGTAGAGACCCAGTACTTC
TRBJ2-7	TRBV29-1	NA	NA	CSVDAGPHEQYF	TGCAGCGTTGATGCAGGGCCCCACGAGCAGTACTTC
TRBJ2-7	TRBV19	NA	NA	CASSISDSVYEQYF	TGTGCCAGTAGTATCTCGGACAGCGTCTACGAGCAGTACTTC
TRBJ2-3	TRBV6-1	TRBD2	medium-sized	CASSVASGGADTQYF	TGTGCCAGCAGTGTAGCTAGCGGGGGGGCAGATACGCAGTATTTT
TRBJ2-5	TRBV7-9	NA	NA	CASSLALGLETQYF	TGTGCCAGCAGCTTAGCGCTTGGATTGGAGACCCAGTACTTC
TRBJ2-3	TRBV21-1	NA	NA	CASSGPRNTDTQYF	TGTGCCAGCAGCGGGCCACGGAACACAGATACGCAGTATTTT
TRBJ1-1	TRBV19	TRBD1	NA	CASSIDRRQGEAFF	TGTGCCAGTAGTATAGATCGGCGACAGGGTGAAGCTTTCTTT
TRBJ1-1	TRBV9	NA	once	CASSAIPTMNTEAFF	TGTGCCAGCAGCGCTATACCTACCATGAACACTGAAGCTTTCTTT
TRBJ2-1	TRBV11-3	NA	NA	CASGMGASEQFF	TGTGCCAGCGGAATGGGGGCTTCTGAGCAGTTCTTC
TRBJ2-7	TRBV18	TRBD2	once	CASSPPSGSSYEQYF	TGTGCCAGCTCACCACCGAGCGGGAGCTCCTACGAGCAGTACTTC
TRBJ2-3	TRBV28	NA	NA	CASSLNSYHTDTQYF	TGTGCCAGCAGTTTAAACAGTTACCACACAGATACGCAGTATTTT
TRBJ1-3	TRBV5-1	NA	once	CASSFSGSSGNTIYF	TGCGCCAGCAGCTTTTCTGGAAGCTCTGGAAACACCATATATTTT
TRBJ1-1	TRBV5-6	NA	NA	CASSVYRNTEAFF	TGTGCCAGCAGCGTTTACAGGAACACTGAAGCTTTCTTT
TRBJ2-3	TRBV28	TRBD1	NA	CASSNNRGATDTQYF	TGTGCCAGCAGTAACAACAGGGGCGCCACAGATACGCAGTATTTT
TRBJ1-1	TRBV11-1	NA	NA	CASSLTTTRVNTEAFF	TGTGCCAGCAGCTTAACCACGACCAGGGTGAACACTGAAGCTTTCTTT
TRBJ2-1	TRBV2	NA	NA	CASSVQGSYNEQFF	TGTGCCAGCAGTGTACAGGGCTCCTACAATGAGCAGTTCTTC
TRBJ2-1	TRBV5-1	NA	once	CASSLNAAYNEQFF	TGCGCCAGCAGCTTGAATGCAGCCTACAATGAGCAGTTCTTC
TRBJ2-1	TRBV9	TRBD2	NA	CASSVGTSGDEQFF	TGTGCCAGCAGCGTAGGGACTAGCGGGGATGAGCAGTTCTTC
TRBJ2-3	TRBV7-3	TRBD1	NA	CASSRLGQGGTDTQYF	TGTGCCAGCAGCCGCCTTGGACAGGGAGGCACAGATACGCAGTATTTT